One sample yielded the 10 T cell receptor beta chains listed below, sequenced in a study of CD8+CD57+ T cells in acquired aplastic anemia. Genomic DNA templated the TCR beta VDJ and CDR3 profiling. TCRdb processed the reads anew with MiXCR; each CDR3 protein has one entry. Among some 140,000 distinct CDR3 sequences listed, about 48% were seen once. All patients picked for sequencing had shown, by flow cytometry, an expansion of CD8+CD57+ cells. The sequenced sample consisted of sorted CD4+, CD8+, or CD8+CD57+ T cells (not recorded which) from PBMCs. The receptors were sampled from a human donor with aplastic anemia.

The CDR3: CASSPGLVPYEQYF. Here the CDR3 DNA reads TGTGCCAGCAGCCCGGGACTAGTCCCCTACGAGCAGTACTTC. V is TRBV7-6 and J is TRBJ2-7; 8 nucleotides match TRBD2. The V and J ends lost 5 bases and 2 bases, in that order; junction bases with no gene match: 5. The CDR3 contains 14 residues. Germline CDR1 and CDR2: SGHVS and FNYEAQ.

The V and J genes are TRBV7-9 and TRBJ2-7; 8 bases are a match to TRBD2. The CDR3 length is 13 residues. The ends lost 4 bases at V and 6 bases at J; junction bases unmatched: 5. Germline CDR1 SEHNR, CDR2 FQNEAQ (reference sequence). DNA of the CDR3: TGTGCCAGCAGCTATTCGGGGGGGCGCGAGCAGTACTTC. Protein: CASSYSGGREQYF.

Regarding this clonotype: With a much larger clone just one base away, this may be a read error. This CDR3 is missing its conserved last phenylalanine or tryptophan, likely due to a read error. The chain uses TRBV12-3 or TRBV12-4 and TRBJ1-6, with D possibly matching TRBD1 (5 bases). Trimming left V 5 bases short and J 6 bases short, with 11 bases between. The CDR3 is 14 amino acids. The CDR3 protein is CASSLQGLNSPLHC. The CDR3, as DNA: TGTGCCAGCAGTCTTCAGGGTCTTAATTCACCCCTCCACTGT.

This clonotype has a count of ten or more. This sequence joins TRBV9 and TRBJ2-1; D uncertain. Germline CDR1 and CDR2: SGDLS and YYNGEE. Between the trimmed V and J ends, which lost 2 bases and 7 bases, there was a span of 10 bases. This CDR3 has 13 residues. CDR3: CASSVGTPNEQFF. CDR3 sequence (DNA): TGTGCCAGCAGCGTGGGAACCCCAAATGAGCAGTTCTTC.

The gene calls are TRBV25-1 and TRBJ1-5; D possibly corresponds to TRBD1 (5 bases). Trimming stripped 3 bases from V and 4 bases from J, with 10 bases between. The CDR3 has 14 residues. The germline V gene has CDR1 MGHDK and CDR2 SYGVNS. In nucleotides, the CDR3 is TGTGCCAGCAGTGATGGGGACGGTAATCAGCCCCAGCATTTT. Protein sequence: CASSDGDGNQPQHF. The whole variable domain, remainder taken from reference TRBV25-1 and TRBJ1-5, is EADIYQTPRYLVIGTGKKITLECSQTMGHDKMYWYQQDPGMELHLIHYSYGVNSTEKGDLSSESTVSRIRTEHFPLTLESARPSHTSQYLCASSDGDGNQPQHFGDGTRLSIL.

On this clonotype: This may stem from a read error, because a much larger clone lies one nucleotide away. Likely a read error: the CDR3 ends without its conserved phenylalanine or tryptophan. The rearrangement joins TRBV12-3 or TRBV12-4 to TRBJ2-1, with TRBD1 as a possible D gene (6 bases). The CDR3 is made up of 13 amino acids. V shed 4 bases and J shed 6 bases, with 10 bases lying between them. The CDR3 region has the DNA TGTGCCAGCAGTTCTGGACAGATCAATGAGCAGTTCCTC. This gives the protein CASSSGQINEQFL.

The table lists this clonotype with many counts. J is TRBJ2-1 and V is TRBV18; weak D call: TRBD2 (5 bases). The V gene's germline CDR1 is KGHSH and CDR2 LQKENI. The CDR3 is made up of 16 amino acids. Trimming cost V 6 bases and J 0 bases, with 15 bases left between them. DNA of the CDR3: TGTGCCAGCTCGTCCTCCGGGGTCAGCTCCTACAATGAGCAGTTCTTC. Translating gives CASSSSGVSSYNEQFF.

This clonotype was found many times. This chain links TRBV5-1 with TRBJ1-5; no definite D call. Trimming stripped 0 bases from V and 3 bases from J, with 7 bases between. This CDR3 comprises 14 residues. The V gene's germline CDR1 is SGHRS and CDR2 YFSETQ. The CDR3 is CASSLGDPNQPQHF. In DNA form, the CDR3 reads TGCGCCAGCAGCTTGGGGGATCCCAATCAGCCCCAGCATTTT.

The CDR3 loop reads CASSEGTASNQPQHF. The CDR3 DNA is TGTGCCAGCAGTGAAGGGACAGCAAGCAATCAGCCCCAGCATTTT. The chain recombines TRBV2 with TRBJ1-5, with D possibly TRBD1 on 6 matching bases. The CDR3 sequence is 15 residues long. Trimming stripped 1 base from V and 1 base from J, with 8 bases between. CDR1 and CDR2 (germline): SNHLY, FYNNEI. The variable domain in full, completed from reference TRBV2 and TRBJ1-5, reads EPEVTQTPSHQVTQMGQEVILRCVPISNHLYFYWYRQILGQKVEFLVSFYNNEISEKSEIFDDQFSVERPDGSNFTLKIRSTKLEDSAMYFCASSEGTASNQPQHFGDGTRLSIL.

In regard to this clonotype: A read error may be the cause here, since a much bigger clone is one base away. The V call is TRBV4-3, the J call TRBJ1-2; D gene ambiguous. Looked up from germline, CDR1 is LGHNA and CDR2 is YSLEER. This CDR3 contains 14 residues. CDR3: CASSQDTDNYGCTF. The CDR3 coding sequence is TGCGCCAGCAGCCAAGATACAGATAACTATGGCTGCACCTTC.